Listed here are 15 T cell receptor beta chains from one sample, sequenced in a study of blood T cell repertoires in COVID-19. Profiling relied on immunoSEQ multiplex PCR, and the TCRdb table lists in-frame clones only, not all of them. This sample yields around 140,000 clones, of which just under 90% are seen a single time; around 8.6% belongs to the top ten. The sample taken for sequencing was peripheral blood. All receptors derive from a woman between 50 and 59 years old with active or convalescent COVID-19.

The chain carries TRBV4-3 and TRBJ2-5, with D perhaps matching TRBD1 (5 bases). This CDR3 is built from 13 residues. The germline V gene encodes CDR1 LGHNA and CDR2 YSLEER. The V end was cut by 4 bases, the J end by 4 bases, with 10 bases between. The CDR3 nucleotides are TGCGCCAGCAGCCGGAATACAGGAGAGACCCAGTACTTC. Protein: CASSRNTGETQYF.

The chain joins TRBV7-2 to TRBJ2-6, with a possible D match to TRBD2 (6 bases). Germline CDR1 SGHTA, CDR2 FQGNSA. Trimming took 5 bases from V and 6 from J, leaving 11 bases between them. The CDR3 covers 14 residues. The CDR3 loop reads CASSGGGLANVLTF. DNA for the CDR3: TGTGCCAGCAGCGGTGGGGGGTTGGCCAACGTCCTGACTTTC.

V usage is TRBV7-9 and J usage is TRBJ2-2; 7 bases are a match to TRBD2. The CDR3 extends over 16 amino acids. Germline V gene lookup returns CDR1 SEHNR and CDR2 FQNEAQ (reference sequence). J was trimmed by 0 bases and V by 3 bases; bases with no gene match: 4. CDR3 sequence reads: CASSLAGASNTGELFF. The CDR3 nucleotides read TGTGCCAGCAGCTTGGCGGGAGCTTCGAACACCGGGGAGCTGTTTTTT.

The chain links TRBV7-3 to TRBJ2-7; the match to TRBD1 covers 7 bases. Germline assignment: CDR1 SGHTA and CDR2 FQGTGA. J gave up 13 bases and V 2 bases, and 8 bases lay outside the gene matches. The CDR3 extends over 12 amino acids. This chain's CDR3 is CASSLDDRVVYF. The CDR3 nucleotides read TGTGCCAGCAGCTTAGATGACAGGGTGGTATACTTC.

This clone came up a few times. The rearrangement links TRBV28 to TRBJ1-2, with 7 positions matching TRBD1. The germline V gene encodes CDR1 MDHEN and CDR2 SYDVKM. The ends lost 3 bases at V and 3 bases at J; junction bases unmatched: 10. The CDR3 runs to 16 residues. CDR3 sequence reads: CASSLSMLGQHYGYTF. The CDR3, as DNA: TGTGCCAGCAGTTTGAGTATGTTGGGACAGCACTATGGCTACACCTTC.

The rearrangement uses TRBV18 and TRBJ1-1; D is unclear. Germline CDR1 and CDR2: KGHSH and LQKENI. The CDR3 runs to 14 residues. V lost 3 bases and J 0 bases, leaving 8 bases between the germline ends. The CDR3 here is CASSPQIVNTEAFF. The CDR3 nucleotides are TGTGCCAGCTCACCGCAGATCGTGAACACTGAAGCTTTCTTT.

The chain uses TRBV9 and TRBJ2-3, with 12 bases lining up with TRBD2. The J segment lost 6 bases and the V segment lost 0 bases, leaving 5 bases of the junction unmatched. This CDR3 is built from 16 residues. The V gene's germline CDR1 is SGDLS and CDR2 YYNGEE. DNA for the CDR3: TGTGCCAGCAGCGTAGGGACTAGCGGGACGCTTGATACGCAGTATTTT. Translated: CASSVGTSGTLDTQYF.

This chain links TRBV18 with TRBJ2-3; possibly TRBD1 for D (5 bases). The CDR3 loop spans 14 amino acids. Germline-derived CDR1 and CDR2 are KGHSH and LQKENI. V shed 3 bases and J shed 2 bases, with 9 bases lying between them. CDR3: CASSPSQDTDTQYF. The CDR3 coding sequence is TGTGCCAGCTCACCTTCACAGGACACAGATACGCAGTATTTT. Combining the CDR3 with reference TRBV18 and TRBJ2-3 gives the whole variable domain NAGVMQNPRHLVRRRGQEARLRCSPMKGHSHVYWYRQLPEEGLKFMVYLQKENIIDESGMPKERFSAEFPKEGPSILRIQQVVRGDSAAYFCASSPSQDTDTQYFGPGTRLTVL.

The chain couples TRBV6-2 or TRBV6-3 to TRBJ1-5; 9 bases map to TRBD1. Germline trimming cut 4 bases from V and 5 bases from J; bases unmatched to any gene: 9. The germline gives CDR1 MNHEY, CDR2 SVGEGT. This CDR3 has 16 residues. The CDR3 nucleotides read TGTGCCAGCAGTTCCGGGACAGGGTCCCGTGATCAGCCCCAGCATTTT. Translation: CASSSGTGSRDQPQHF.

This clone was observed a few times. This chain uses TRBV10-2 with TRBJ1-6; no clear D. CDR3 length: 14 amino acids. Trimming took off 2 bases at V and 4 bases at J, with 6 bases between the two ends. Germline V gene data show CDR1 as WSHSY and CDR2 as SAAADI. This chain's CDR3 is CASSEAGYNSPLHF. The CDR3 region has the DNA TGCGCCAGCAGTGAGGCCGGGTATAATTCACCCCTCCACTTT.

This clone was seen more than once but under ten times. The same CDR3 can be traced to other DNA sequences in this sample. The J gene is TRBJ2-3, the V gene TRBV7-2, with 10 nucleotides matching TRBD2. Trimming took 3 bases from V and 6 from J; bases not matched to a gene: 0. Germline CDR1 SGHTA, CDR2 FQGNSA. This CDR3 has 13 residues. Written as DNA, the CDR3 is TGTGCCAGCAGCTTGACTAGCGGGGATACGCAGTATTTT. The encoded protein is CASSLTSGDTQYF. The whole variable domain, remainder taken from reference TRBV7-2 and TRBJ2-3, is GAGVSQSPSNKVTEKGKDVELRCDPISGHTALYWYRQSLGQGLEFLIYFQGNSAPDKSGLPSDRFSAERTGGSVSTLTIQRTQQEDSAVYLCASSLTSGDTQYFGPGTRLTVL.

The chain is built from TRBV10-3 and TRBJ2-1; D may be TRBD1 (6 bases). The CDR3 totals 16 residues. Trimming removed 3 bases at V and 0 bases at J, with 12 bases between. CDR1 ENHRY and CDR2 SYGVKD come from the germline V gene. CDR3 loop: CAISDQDRSSYNEQFF. In nucleotides, the CDR3 is TGTGCCATCAGTGACCAAGACAGGAGCTCCTACAATGAGCAGTTCTTC.

The chain links TRBV4-3 to TRBJ2-2; a weak D match, TRBD1 (5 bases). Trimming removed 4 bases at V and 6 bases at J, with 18 bases between. Germline V gene data show CDR1 as LGHNA and CDR2 as YSLEER. This CDR3 spans 16 amino acids. The CDR3 DNA follows: TGCGCCAGCAGCCCCGCCGCCCCAGGGATCGCCGGGGAGCTGTTTTTT. The encoded protein is CASSPAAPGIAGELFF.

CDR3 loop: CASSTLGQGFYEQYF. The DNA of the CDR3 is TGTGCCAGCAGTACGCTAGGACAGGGTTTCTACGAGCAGTACTTC. The chain couples TRBV6-2 or TRBV6-3 to TRBJ2-7; 8 bases are shared with TRBD1. This CDR3 region has 15 residues. Germline loops: CDR1 MNHEY, CDR2 SVGEGT. The V segment lost 5 bases and the J segment 3 bases; nucleotides outside the gene matches: 9.

The gene calls are TRBV25-1 and TRBJ1-2; the D is unclear. This CDR3 has 14 amino acids. The germline V gene encodes CDR1 MGHDK and CDR2 SYGVNS. The V end lost 6 bases, the J end lost 1 base, and 12 bases lay between the germline ends. The CDR3 nucleotides are TGTGCCAGCAGCCCCGGAGGGATTAACTATGGCTACACCTTC. This encodes CASSPGGINYGYTF.